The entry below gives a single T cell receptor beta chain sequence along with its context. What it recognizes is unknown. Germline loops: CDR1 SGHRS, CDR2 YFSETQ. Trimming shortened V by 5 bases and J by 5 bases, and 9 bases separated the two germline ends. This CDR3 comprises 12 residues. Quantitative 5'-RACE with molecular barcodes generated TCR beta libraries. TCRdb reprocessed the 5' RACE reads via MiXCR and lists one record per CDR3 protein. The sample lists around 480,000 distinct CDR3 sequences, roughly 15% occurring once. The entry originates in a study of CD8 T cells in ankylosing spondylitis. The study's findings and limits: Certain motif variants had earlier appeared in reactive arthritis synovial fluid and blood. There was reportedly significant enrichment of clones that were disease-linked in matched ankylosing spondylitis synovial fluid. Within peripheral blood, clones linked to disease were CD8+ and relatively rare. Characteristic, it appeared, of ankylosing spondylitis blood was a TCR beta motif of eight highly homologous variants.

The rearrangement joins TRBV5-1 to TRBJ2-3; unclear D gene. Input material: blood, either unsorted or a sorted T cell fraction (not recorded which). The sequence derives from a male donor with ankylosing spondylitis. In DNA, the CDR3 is TGCGCCAGCAGGCCCGATGGAGATACGCAGTATTTT. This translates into CASRPDGDTQYF. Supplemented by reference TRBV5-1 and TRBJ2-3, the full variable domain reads KAGVTQTPRYLIKTRGQQVTLSCSPISGHRSVSWYQQTPGQGLQFLFEYFSETQRNKGNFPGRFSGRQFSNSRSEMNVSTLELGDSALYLCASRPDGDTQYFGPGTRLTVL.